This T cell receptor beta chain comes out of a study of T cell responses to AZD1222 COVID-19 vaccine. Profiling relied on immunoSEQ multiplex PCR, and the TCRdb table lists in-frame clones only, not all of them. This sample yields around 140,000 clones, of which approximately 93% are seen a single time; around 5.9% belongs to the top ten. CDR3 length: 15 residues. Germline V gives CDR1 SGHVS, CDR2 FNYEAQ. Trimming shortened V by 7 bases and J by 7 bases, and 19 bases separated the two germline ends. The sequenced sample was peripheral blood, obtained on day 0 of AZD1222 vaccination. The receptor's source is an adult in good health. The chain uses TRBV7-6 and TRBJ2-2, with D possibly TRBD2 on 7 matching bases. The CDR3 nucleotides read TGTGCCAGCACCCTCCGGGGGGCGGTTGTCGGGGAGCTGTTTTTT. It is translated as CASTLRGAVVGELFF.